One and the same sample provided the 31 T cell receptor beta chains below, sequenced in a study of T cell responses to AZD1222 COVID-19 vaccine. Profiling relied on immunoSEQ multiplex PCR, and the TCRdb table lists in-frame clones only, not all of them. This table holds some 170,000 clones, approximately 88% found once. The sample in question was peripheral blood, obtained on day 0 of AZD1222 vaccination. These receptor sequences come from an adult in good health.

This chain uses TRBV6-2 or TRBV6-3 with TRBJ2-7; the match to TRBD1 covers 7 bases. Losses at the gene ends were 7 bases for V and 2 bases for J; bases not matched to a gene: 8. Per germline, CDR1 MNHEY and CDR2 SVGEGT. The CDR3 has 14 residues. In nucleotides, the CDR3 is TGTGCCAGCACCCCAGGACAGGTCGCCTACGAGCAGTACTTC. Encoded protein: CASTPGQVAYEQYF.

This chain links TRBV19 with TRBJ1-3, with 8 nucleotides matching TRBD1. CDR1 LNHDA and CDR2 SQIVND come from the germline V gene (reference sequence). Trimming took 5 bases from V and 2 from J; bases not matched to a gene: 8. The CDR3 extends over 16 amino acids. In DNA form, the CDR3 reads TGTGCCAGTAGTCCCCGGACAGGGCGGCCTGGAAACACCATATATTTT. It codes for CASSPRTGRPGNTIYF.

The genes are TRBV24-1 and TRBJ2-7, with D uncertain. Per the germline V gene, CDR1 is KGHDR and CDR2 is SFDVKD. The V end lost 4 bases, the J end lost 2 bases, and 14 bases lay between the germline ends. This CDR3 comprises 15 residues. The DNA of the CDR3 is TGTGCCACCAGTGAGAGCGACTTACCTCCCTACGAGCAGTACTTC. This codes for CATSESDLPPYEQYF.

This clone appeared a single time. The V call is TRBV6-5, the J call TRBJ2-7; no reliable D call. CDR1 is MNHEY, CDR2 SVGAGI, per germline. The ends were cut back, 5 bases at V and 2 bases at J, with 13 bases in the middle. The length of the CDR3 is 14 residues. CDR3 in DNA: TGTGCCAGCAGTAAGAATCCCTTTACCTACGAGCAGTACGTC. It encodes CASSKNPFTYEQYV.

The chain combines TRBV10-3 with TRBJ1-1; 8 bases align to TRBD1. Germline CDR1 reads ENHRY; CDR2 reads SYGVKD. The V and J ends lost 6 bases and 0 bases, in that order; junction bases with no gene match: 0. This CDR3 contains 13 residues. The CDR3 DNA is TGTGCCATCAGGGACAGGGTGAACACTGAAGCTTTCTTT. Translating gives CAIRDRVNTEAFF.

The chain has TRBV2 and TRBJ2-5, with 7 nucleotides matching TRBD1. After removal of 4 bases from V and 3 bases from J, the junction contained 2 bases not matched to a gene. CDR1 is SNHLY and CDR2 is FYNNEI in the germline V gene. The CDR3 is made up of 13 amino acids. The CDR3 protein is CASSAGTEETQYF. The CDR3 DNA is TGTGCCAGCAGTGCCGGGACAGAAGAGACCCAGTACTTC.

The sample holds a few counts of this clone. This sequence joins TRBV20-1 and TRBJ2-1, with TRBD2 identical over 11 bases. The CDR3 loop spans 17 amino acids. Germline V gives CDR1 DFQATT, CDR2 SNEGSKA (reference sequence). V dropped 3 bases and J dropped 1; count of bases not matched to a gene: 8. The DNA for the CDR3 is TGCAGTGCTAGTAGCTACGGGACTAGCGGATCCTACAATGAGCAGTTCTTC. It yields the protein CSASSYGTSGSYNEQFF.

The rearrangement uses TRBV5-1 and TRBJ1-2, with D uncertain. V was pared by 6 bases and J by 5 bases, with 17 bases between. The CDR3 length is 14 residues. Per germline, CDR1 SGHRS and CDR2 YFSETQ. CDR3 sequence: CASTPNTALYGYTF. The DNA for the CDR3 is TGCGCCAGCACCCCGAATACAGCGCTTTATGGCTACACCTTC. Filled out from reference TRBV5-1 and TRBJ1-2, the complete variable domain reads KAGVTQTPRYLIKTRGQQVTLSCSPISGHRSVSWYQQTPGQGLQFLFEYFSETQRNKGNFPGRFSGRQFSNSRSEMNVSTLELGDSALYLCASTPNTALYGYTFGSGTRLTVV.

This chain joins TRBV4-3 and TRBJ1-2; 7 bases are a match to TRBD1. CDR1 is LGHNA, CDR2 YSLEER, per germline. The V segment lost 0 bases and the J segment 7 bases; nucleotides outside the gene matches: 5. The CDR3 has 14 residues. DNA for the CDR3: TGCGCCAGCAGCCAAGATAGAGGGGGCTCTGGCTACACCTTC. This encodes CASSQDRGGSGYTF.

The rearrangement links TRBV3-1 (or the pseudogene TRBV3-2) to TRBJ1-2; D is perhaps TRBD1 (6 bases). V lost 1 base to trimming and J lost 6 bases, with 6 bases between them. CDR3 length: 12 residues. Per germline, CDR1 LGHDT and CDR2 YNNKEL (reference sequence). The DNA for the CDR3 is TGTGCCAGCAGCCAAGGGGACAATGGCTACACCTTC. It codes for CASSQGDNGYTF.

A few counts support this clone. The chain couples TRBV28 to TRBJ2-1; 13 bases are shared with TRBD2. The germline V gene has CDR1 MDHEN and CDR2 SYDVKM. Trimming at V came to 6 bases and at J to 8 bases, leaving 10 bases not matched to a gene. The CDR3 is made up of 16 amino acids. The CDR3 reads CASSPRLAGGRDEQFF. DNA of the CDR3: TGTGCCAGCAGCCCCCGACTAGCGGGAGGCCGGGATGAGCAGTTCTTC.

In its sample, this clone was seen a few times. The V gene is TRBV10-1, the J gene TRBJ2-7; 7 bases match TRBD2. CDR1 WNHNN and CDR2 SYGVQD come from the germline V gene (reference sequence). V was clipped by 2 bases and J by 4 bases; unmatched bases: 8. The length of the CDR3 is 15 residues. The CDR3 coding sequence is TGCGCCAGCAGTGAGAGGCTAGCGGAAAATTACGAGCAGTACGTC. Translating it yields CASSERLAENYEQYV.

This chain uses TRBV19 with TRBJ2-5; D gene unclear. Trimming left V 6 bases short and J 3 bases short, with 11 bases between. The CDR3 runs to 13 residues. Germline V lookup: CDR1 LNHDA, CDR2 SQIVND (reference sequence). The CDR3 loop is CASSPSYEETQYF. CDR3 DNA: TGTGCCAGTAGCCCGTCCTATGAAGAGACCCAGTACTTC. The variable domain in full, with the rest retrieved from reference TRBV19 and TRBJ2-5, is DGGITQSPKYLFRKEGQNVTLSCEQNLNHDAMYWYRQDPGQGLRLIYYSQIVNDFQKGDIAEGYSVSREKKESFPLTVTSAQKNPTAFYLCASSPSYEETQYFGPGTRLLVL.

The rearrangement links TRBV28 to TRBJ2-2; D possibly uses TRBD1 or TRBD2 (5 bases each). Trimming removed 4 bases from V and 5 bases from J, with 11 bases in between. Per the germline V gene, CDR1 is MDHEN and CDR2 is SYDVKM. The CDR3 loop spans 14 amino acids. Here the CDR3 reads CASSSAGRTGELFF. CDR3 sequence (DNA): TGTGCCAGCAGTTCCGCAGGGAGAACCGGGGAGCTGTTTTTT.

The chain is built from TRBV28 and TRBJ1-5; 8 bases are a match to TRBD1. Germline V gene sequence: CDR1 MDHEN, CDR2 SYDVKM. There are 16 residues in the CDR3. V shed 3 bases, J shed 1 base, and the junction held 5 bases outside the gene matches. In DNA, the CDR3 is TGTGCCAGCAGTTTTTCAGGGGGCAAGAGCAATCAGCCCCAGCATTTT. This gives the protein CASSFSGGKSNQPQHF.

The chain joins TRBV5-1 to TRBJ1-5, with 7 bases identical to TRBD1. The V and J ends lost 5 bases and 5 bases, in that order; junction bases with no gene match: 13. Germline CDR1 is SGHRS and CDR2 is YFSETQ. The CDR3 loop spans 16 amino acids. The CDR3: CASSVGTRGSDQPQHF. The CDR3 DNA follows: TGCGCCAGCAGTGTGGGGACCAGGGGGAGTGATCAGCCCCAGCATTTT.

The J gene is TRBJ2-2, the V gene TRBV9; D not resolved. Germline assignment: CDR1 SGDLS and CDR2 YYNGEE. V was shortened by 4 bases and J by 3 bases, with 10 bases between the two germline ends. The CDR3 has 14 residues. For the CDR3, the DNA is TGTGCCAGCAGCCCCCGGGTATACACCGGGGAGCTGTTTTTT. Protein: CASSPRVYTGELFF.

This sequence joins TRBV20-1 and TRBJ2-1; 9 nucleotides line up with TRBD2. Germline V gene lookup returns CDR1 DFQATT and CDR2 SNEGSKA (reference sequence). This CDR3 spans 14 amino acids. Trimming cost V 7 bases and J 3 bases; bases outside gene matches: 7. CDR3 coding DNA: TGCAGTGTAAGTGATAGCGGGGGCTACAATGAGCAGTTCTTC. Its protein is CSVSDSGGYNEQFF.

The chain uses TRBV11-2 and TRBJ1-2; D might be TRBD1 (5 bases). Trimming left V 1 base short and J 4 bases short, with 13 bases between. This CDR3 region has 15 residues. Germline lookup yields CDR1 SGHAT and CDR2 FQNNGV. CDR3 protein: CASSLVAGNSYGYTF. DNA for the CDR3: TGTGCCAGCAGCTTAGTAGCAGGGAATAGCTATGGCTACACCTTC.

The genes are TRBV28 and TRBJ2-5; 7 bases map to TRBD1. CDR1 is MDHEN, CDR2 SYDVKM, per germline. This CDR3 is built from 15 residues. J lost 5 bases, V lost 5 bases, and 11 bases had no gene match. CDR3 sequence: CASSIDRAVWETQYF. CDR3 DNA: TGTGCCAGCAGTATTGACAGGGCCGTCTGGGAGACCCAGTACTTC. The full variable domain, with the rest looked up from reference TRBV28 and TRBJ2-5, is DVKVTQSSRYLVKRTGEKVFLECVQDMDHENMFWYRQDPGLGLRLIYFSYDVKMKEKGDIPEGYSVSREKKERFSLILESASTNQTSMYLCASSIDRAVWETQYFGPGTRLLVL.

The CDR3 bases are TGTGCCAGCATCCCGAGTCTGGGGCGCGGGGGAAACACCATATATTTT. This codes for CASIPSLGRGGNTIYF. The chain has TRBV28 and TRBJ1-3, with a weak D call TRBD1 (5 bases). Germline values: CDR1 MDHEN, CDR2 SYDVKM. The V end was cut by 7 bases, the J end by 4 bases, with 20 bases between. There are 16 residues in the CDR3.

The chain is built from TRBV9 and TRBJ2-2; 13 nucleotides line up with TRBD2. This CDR3 is 18 amino acids long. J was trimmed by 0 bases and V by 2 bases; bases with no gene match: 4. Germline V gene lookup returns CDR1 SGDLS and CDR2 YYNGEE. The CDR3 reads CASSVGLAGVANTGELFF. Written as DNA, the CDR3 is TGTGCCAGCAGCGTTGGACTAGCGGGAGTCGCGAACACCGGGGAGCTGTTTTTT. Full variable domain (rest looked up from reference TRBV9 and TRBJ2-2): DSGVTQTPKHLITATGQRVTLRCSPRSGDLSVYWYQQSLDQGLQFLIQYYNGEERAKGNILERFSAQQFPDLHSELNLSSLELGDSALYFCASSVGLAGVANTGELFFGEGSRLTVL.

The rearrangement uses TRBV6-5 and TRBJ1-1; the D gene is possibly TRBD1 (6 bases). V was pared by 6 bases and J by 7 bases, with 12 bases between. CDR1 MNHEY and CDR2 SVGAGI come from the germline V gene. The CDR3 has 12 residues. The CDR3 region is CASRRQVGEAFF. The CDR3 DNA sequence: TGTGCCAGCAGACGACAGGTTGGTGAAGCTTTCTTT.

This sequence joins TRBV2 and TRBJ1-3; D call uncertain. Germline lookup yields CDR1 SNHLY and CDR2 FYNNEI. This CDR3 contains 13 residues. With 6 bases removed from V and 0 bases from J, the gap between germline ends came to 6 bases. For the CDR3, the DNA is TGTGCCAGCAGGCGGAGCTCTGGAAACACCATATATTTT. Its protein is CASRRSSGNTIYF.

This clone was seen only once. The chain carries TRBV11-2 and TRBJ2-5; D is possibly TRBD1 (5 bases). Germline values: CDR1 SGHAT, CDR2 FQNNGV. Trimming stripped 5 bases from V and 5 bases from J, with 18 bases between. The CDR3 has 15 amino acids. CDR3 DNA: TGTGCCAGCAGCCTCTATCCAGGGTTGGGGGAGACCCAGTACTTC. This gives the protein CASSLYPGLGETQYF.

This chain uses TRBV6-2 or TRBV6-3 with TRBJ1-2, with 12 bases matching TRBD1. Germline values: CDR1 MNHEY, CDR2 SVGEGT. The CDR3 extends over 15 amino acids. Trimming took 5 bases from V and 8 from J; bases not matched to a gene: 9. The CDR3 loop reads CASSVPGTGGFGYTF. CDR3 coding DNA: TGTGCCAGCAGTGTCCCCGGGACAGGGGGCTTCGGCTACACCTTC.

V and J are TRBV2 and TRBJ2-7; 8 bases are shared with TRBD2. CDR3 size: 14 residues. Germline CDR1 is SNHLY and CDR2 is FYNNEI. The CDR3 DNA sequence: TGTGCCAGCACCCTCCCCGTCGGTAGCGGGGACGGGGGCGTC. Its translation: CASTLPVGSGDGGV.

This clone has only a few counts. The V call is TRBV10-3, the J call TRBJ1-1, with unresolved D. The germline V gene encodes CDR1 ENHRY and CDR2 SYGVKD. Trimming shortened V by 3 bases and J by 3 bases, and 11 bases separated the two germline ends. The CDR3 consists of 14 residues. CDR3 DNA sequence: TGTGCCATCAGTGACCCACAGAAATACACTGAAGCTTTCTTT. Its translation: CAISDPQKYTEAFF.

V and J are TRBV28 and TRBJ1-6; possibly TRBD1 for D (5 bases). From germline, CDR1 is MDHEN and CDR2 SYDVKM. The length of the CDR3 is 12 residues. Trimming removed 9 bases from V and 6 bases from J, with 9 bases in between. In DNA form, the CDR3 reads TGTGCCAGTCACGACAGTAATTCACCCCTCCACTTT. Amino acids: CASHDSNSPLHF.

The J gene is TRBJ1-2, the V gene TRBV5-1; D not resolved. The CDR3 consists of 14 residues. In germline, CDR1 is SGHRS, CDR2 YFSETQ. Between the trimmed V and J ends, which lost 3 bases and 4 bases, there was a span of 13 bases. In DNA form, the CDR3 reads TGCGCCAGCAGCTCCCGCCTCCGGGGCTATGGCTACACCTTC. Translation: CASSSRLRGYGYTF.

The CDR3 DNA is TGTGCCAGTAGTATTCAGGGCTGGGAGACCCAGTACTTC. Amino acids: CASSIQGWETQYF. The chain joins TRBV19 to TRBJ2-5, with D tentatively TRBD1 (5 bases). Germline V lookup: CDR1 LNHDA, CDR2 SQIVND (reference sequence). The length of the CDR3 is 13 residues. Trimming shortened V by 3 bases and J by 5 bases, and 10 bases separated the two germline ends.